This T cell receptor (beta chain) was profiled in a study of T cells in Graves' hyperthyroidism and ophthalmopathy. Study at large: Peripheral blood collection took place at initial diagnosis, before any treatment.

Study-wide findings and caveats: Most expanded thyroid clonotypes above 0.001 recurred in blood. Ophthalmopathy and stable hyperthyroidism were separated by a 13 V-J model.

TCR beta CDR3 sequences were amplified from RNA transcripts. A first-round RT-PCR of the TCR CDR3 used the HTBI primer set. TCRdb processed the multiplex PCR reads anew with MiXCR; each CDR3 protein has one entry. The profile shows about 530,000 distinct CDR3 sequences, 17% of them singletons. The sample holds many counts of this clonotype. No antigen is known for it. The clonotype originates from a woman younger than 35 with Graves' ophthalmopathy. Sequencing input: blood.

The CDR3 DNA reads TGTGCCAGCAGCCTCCTGGCTAGCGGTCCGGGAAATGAGCAGTTCTTC. Encoded protein: CASSLLASGPGNEQFF. This chain joins TRBV11-2 and TRBJ2-1; TRBD2 agrees at 7 bases. In germline, CDR1 is SGHAT, CDR2 FQNNGV. Unmatched junction bases numbered 14, after V lost 5 bases and J lost 7 bases. This CDR3 has 16 residues.